The rows below give T cell receptor beta chains drawn from one sample of a study of vaccination effects on CD4 cells after COVID-19. TCRdb's table, derived via immunoSEQ multiplex PCR, lists solely in-frame clones and lacks some. The repertoire holds approximately 37,000 clones, with about 70% as singletons. Antigen specificity for these receptors is unknown. Sequences were derived from CD4+ T cells from PBMCs cultured without peptide, sampled after COVID-19 vaccination. The receptors were gathered from a human donor who received a COVID-19 vaccine. The CDR3 runs from the conserved cysteine through the conserved F or W. A D gene is named only where the DNA matches it firmly. Size values are once, few and many counts, or a class for expanded clones, and some rows have none.

>TRBJ2-1|.|13|TRBV29-1|.
CSVVGRHYNEQFF
TGCAGCGTTGTTGGACGCCACTACAATGAGCAGTTCTTC
>TRBJ1-1|.|14|TRBV4-1|few
CASSLPTGQPKAFF
TGCGCCAGCAGCCTACCGACAGGCCAGCCTAAAGCTTTCTTT
>TRBJ1-4|.|14|TRBV5-1|.
CASSLPERGEKLFF
TGCGCCAGCAGCTTACCCGAACGAGGTGAAAAACTGTTTTTT
>TRBJ1-2|.|14|TRBV30|.
CAWGGLLANYGYTF
TGTGCCTGGGGAGGGCTGCTAGCTAACTATGGCTACACCTTC
>TRBJ1-1|TRBD1|13|TRBV3-1/TRBV3-2|.
CASSRQGVVDAFF
TGTGCCAGCAGCAGACAGGGCGTAGTTGATGCTTTCTTT
>TRBJ2-3|.|13|TRBV15|.
CATSRDVMDTQYF
TGTGCCACCAGCAGAGATGTTATGGATACGCAGTATTTT
>TRBJ2-2|TRBD2|17|TRBV19|.
CASTSTSGRSGTGELFF
TGTGCCAGTACCTCGACTAGCGGGAGATCCGGGACCGGGGAGCTGTTTTTT
>TRBJ2-2|.|11|TRBV29-1|few
CSVQDTGELFF
TGCAGCGTCCAGGACACCGGGGAGCTGTTTTTT
>TRBJ1-2|.|14|TRBV19|few
CASSTTPEGYGYTF
TGTGCCAGTAGTACAACCCCTGAAGGCTATGGCTACACCTTC
>TRBJ2-3|.|15|TRBV10-3|.
CAIRTSKGRTDTQYF
TGTGCCATCAGGACGAGTAAAGGACGCACAGATACGCAGTATTTT
>TRBJ2-7|TRBD1|14|TRBV6-5|.
CASSYSQGGYEQYF
TGTGCCAGCAGTTACTCACAGGGGGGTTACGAGCAGTACTTC
>TRBJ1-3|.|14|TRBV20-1|.
CSASWRGGGNTIYF
TGCAGTGCTAGTTGGCGTGGCGGTGGAAACACCATATATTTT
>TRBJ2-3|.|15|TRBV29-1|.
CSVGIGTTSTDTQYF
TGCAGCGTTGGGATCGGGACAACTAGCACAGATACGCAGTATTTT
>TRBJ2-5|.|15|TRBV27|.
CASSFGRRRKETQYF
TGTGCCAGCAGTTTCGGGAGACGGAGGAAAGAGACCCAGTACTTC
>TRBJ1-5|.|14|TRBV7-2|.
CASSPIGGNQPQHF
TGTGCCAGCAGCCCTATCGGGGGGAATCAGCCCCAGCATTTT
>TRBJ2-1|TRBD1|14|TRBV27|.
CASSSGGTYNEQFF
TGTGCCAGCAGTTCAGGGGGAACCTACAATGAGCAGTTCTTC
>TRBJ1-1|.|13|TRBV18|.
CASSPRYNTEAFF
TGTGCCAGCTCACCACGGTATAACACTGAAGCTTTCTTT
>TRBJ1-2|.|13|TRBV15|.
CATSSAAEDGYTF
TGTGCCACCAGCAGTGCGGCAGAAGATGGCTACACCTTC
>TRBJ2-3|.|12|TRBV19|few
CASSMGTDTQYF
TGTGCCAGTAGTATGGGCACAGATACGCAGTATTTT
>TRBJ1-1|TRBD1|14|TRBV6-5|.
CASSYQGASSEAFF
TGTGCCAGCAGTTACCAGGGGGCGTCTTCTGAAGCTTTCTTT
>TRBJ1-5|.|17|TRBV7-9|.
CASSLEEFTYGSGPQHF
TGTGCCAGCAGCTTAGAAGAGTTTACTTACGGATCAGGGCCCCAGCATTTT
>TRBJ2-3|TRBD2|16|TRBV11-2|.
CASSLDLGGGTDTQYF
TGTGCCAGCAGCTTAGATCTGGGGGGGGGCACAGATACGCAGTATTTT